The 23 T cell receptor beta chains listed next were all sequenced from one sample in a study of T cells after posttransplantation cyclophosphamide. The assay was immunoSEQ multiplex PCR, and TCRdb's table has in-frame clones only and misses some. Sampling found around 39,000 clones, none seen once. Sequencing was carried out using PBMCs. All receptors come from a girl aged 5-17 years in good health, CMV-negative, and a related stem cell transplant donor.

Many counts were recorded for this clone. A junction end diverges from the germline sequence, so it may reflect a read error. The chain joins TRBV27 to TRBJ1-5; TRBD1 matches 9 bases. The CDR3 extends over 18 amino acids. Looked up from germline, CDR1 is MNHEY and CDR2 is SMNVEV (reference sequence). CDR3 nucleotide sequence: TGTGCCAGTAGTTCTAGGATTCCCGGGACAGGGAGGGGCCAGCCCCAGCATTTT. It yields the protein CASSSRIPGTGRGQPQHF.

This chain connects TRBV28 to TRBJ2-6; D possibly corresponds to TRBD1 (6 bases). The CDR3 totals 19 residues. Germline V lookup: CDR1 MDHEN, CDR2 SYDVKM. V gave up 7 bases and J gave up 3 bases, with 25 bases separating them. In DNA form, the CDR3 reads TGTGCCAGCATCACAACCCGAAGGGGGTTCGAAAGTGGGGCCAACGTCCTGACTTTC. This codes for CASITTRRGFESGANVLTF.

This clone was counted at least ten times. V and J are TRBV4-2 and TRBJ1-1; no clear D. CDR3 size: 16 residues. The germline V gene encodes CDR1 LGHNA and CDR2 YNFKEQ. Trimming stripped 0 bases from V and 1 base from J, with 12 bases between. Here the CDR3 reads CASSQDITWQNTEAFF. Here the CDR3 DNA reads TGTGCCAGCAGCCAAGATATTACCTGGCAGAACACTGAAGCTTTCTTT.

The chain links TRBV7-8 to TRBJ2-5, with 10 bases lining up with TRBD2. The CDR3 consists of 16 residues. J was trimmed by 1 base and V by 5 bases; bases with no gene match: 7. CDR1 is SGHVS, CDR2 FQNEAQ, per germline. CDR3 sequence (DNA): TGTGCCAGCAGCGCTCTAGCGGGGGAACTCCAAGAGACCCAGTACTTC. Translating it yields CASSALAGELQETQYF. The full variable domain, completed using reference TRBV7-8 and TRBJ2-5, is GAGVSQSPRYKVAKRGQDVALRCDPISGHVSLFWYQQALGQGPEFLTYFQNEAQLDKSGLPSDRFFAERPEGSVSTLKIQRTQQEDSAVYLCASSALAGELQETQYFGPGTRLLVL.

This clone was detected many times. This sequence joins TRBV6-1 and TRBJ2-7; D unclear. Deletions cut 4 bases from V and 2 bases from J, with 15 bases between. Germline V gene data show CDR1 as MNHNS and CDR2 as SASEGT. This CDR3 is built from 15 residues. Here the CDR3 reads CASSGVTEVTYEQYF. CDR3 bases: TGTGCCAGCAGTGGAGTGACTGAGGTAACCTACGAGCAGTACTTC.

This clone has a handful of counts. This chain joins TRBV28 and TRBJ1-1, with TRBD1 matching over 7 bases. Looked up from germline, CDR1 is MDHEN and CDR2 is SYDVKM. The CDR3 loop spans 15 amino acids. J was trimmed by 0 bases and V by 8 bases; bases with no gene match: 9. DNA for the CDR3: TGTGCCAGCGGGACAGCGGTAGACTTGAACACTGAAGCTTTCTTT. It specifies CASGTAVDLNTEAFF.

This clone was detected many times. The germline gene is not matched at one end of the junction; a read error may be the cause. The chain is built from TRBV4-3 and TRBJ2-7, with a tentative D call TRBD1 (5 bases). The CDR3 sequence is 15 residues long. CDR1 is LGHNA and CDR2 is YSLEER in the germline V gene. The CDR3 loop is CTSSQRDTGSYEQYF. The CDR3 DNA follows: TGCACCAGCAGCCAACGCGACACAGGATCCTACGAGCAGTACTTC.

This clone was found many times. The chain recombines TRBV30 with TRBJ2-7; the match to TRBD2 covers 7 bases. Germline values: CDR1 GTSNPN, CDR2 SVGIG (reference sequence). The CDR3 runs 14 residues. V shed 2 bases and J 5 bases; nucleotides not matched to a gene: 9. The CDR3 DNA reads as TGTGCCTGGAGTACCGGGGGAGGGTTGGACGAGCAGTACTTC. This codes for CAWSTGGGLDEQYF.

The chain joins TRBV2 to TRBJ2-5; possible D gene TRBD1, 6 bases. This CDR3 contains 13 residues. The germline CDR1 and CDR2 sequences are SNHLY and FYNNEI. V lost 7 bases and J 2 bases, leaving 11 bases between the germline ends. CDR3 nucleotides: TGTGCCAGCACCCGGACAGAGCAAGAGACCCAGTACTTC. This translates into CASTRTEQETQYF.

The chain has TRBV6-5 and TRBJ1-2, with 7 bases identical to TRBD1. V lost 2 bases, J lost 7 bases, and 13 bases stayed unmatched. Germline values: CDR1 MNHEY, CDR2 SVGAGI. This CDR3 spans 16 amino acids. CDR3 sequence (DNA): TGTGCCAGCAGTTACAGCCCGGGACAGCGTCAGGGTGGCTACACCTTC. Its translation is CASSYSPGQRQGGYTF.

The chain recombines TRBV28 with TRBJ2-3, with D tentatively TRBD2 (5 bases). The CDR3 is made up of 15 amino acids. Looked up from germline, CDR1 is MDHEN and CDR2 is SYDVKM. Trimming took off 3 bases at V and 2 bases at J, with 12 bases between the two ends. CDR3 region: CASSLGTRDTDTQYF. The CDR3 DNA follows: TGTGCCAGCAGTTTGGGCACTAGAGACACAGATACGCAGTATTTT.

This clone has a count of ten or more. The chain couples TRBV11-2 to TRBJ2-7, with 11 bases matching TRBD2. Trimming took 3 bases from V and 5 from J; bases not matched to a gene: 6. This CDR3 is 15 amino acids long. Germline values: CDR1 SGHAT, CDR2 FQNNGV. The CDR3 here is CASSLTSGMTHEQYF. The CDR3 nucleotides read TGTGCCAGCAGCTTGACTAGCGGGATGACCCACGAGCAGTACTTC.

The chain recombines TRBV9 with TRBJ1-3; 9 nucleotides align to TRBD1. The CDR3 totals 19 residues. V shed 0 bases, J shed 0 bases, and the junction held 10 bases outside the gene matches. Germline loops: CDR1 SGDLS, CDR2 YYNGEE. As DNA, the CDR3 is TGTGCCAGCAGCGTAGGTCCGGGACAGGGTTCCCTCTCTGGAAACACCATATATTTT. It encodes CASSVGPGQGSLSGNTIYF.

This clone was seen ten or more times. V gene TRBV5-5 combines with J gene TRBJ2-7; D is possibly TRBD2 (6 bases). This CDR3 is 11 amino acids long. Trimming cost V 5 bases and J 13 bases, with 16 bases left between them. Germline V lookup: CDR1 SGHKS, CDR2 YYEKEE (reference sequence). CDR3 sequence (DNA): TGTGCCAGCAGTTTCTCCGGGACTCACTACTTC. It yields the protein CASSFSGTHYF.

Only a few counts were recorded for this clone. The chain links TRBV4-2 to TRBJ2-3, with D uncertain. This CDR3 contains 15 residues. Germline V gene lookup returns CDR1 LGHNA and CDR2 YNFKEQ. The V and J ends lost 0 bases and 4 bases respectively, with 11 bases between them. In DNA, the CDR3 is TGTGCCAGCAGCCAAGAAGTAAACTCTGCAGATACGCAGTATTTT. Its protein is CASSQEVNSADTQYF.

This clone showed up many times. The genes are TRBV5-1 and TRBJ1-3; D is undetermined. Per germline, CDR1 SGHRS and CDR2 YFSETQ. The CDR3 runs to 15 residues. Trimming took 3 bases from V and 0 from J, leaving 10 bases between them. The CDR3 coding sequence is TGCGCCAGCAGCTCCCGGGGTATCTCTGGAAACACCATATATTTT. Its protein product is CASSSRGISGNTIYF.

The CDR3 nucleotides are TGTGCCAGCAGAGGAGCGGGGGGTCTCTACAATGAGCAGTTCTTC. Protein sequence: CASRGAGGLYNEQFF. The V call is TRBV6-5, the J call TRBJ2-1; 9 positions match TRBD2. Germline V gene lookup returns CDR1 MNHEY and CDR2 SVGAGI. This CDR3 is 15 amino acids long. J lost 3 bases, V lost 6 bases, and 6 bases had no gene match.

The sample holds a few counts of this clone. The chain has TRBV19 and TRBJ2-7, with 7 bases that match TRBD2. Losses at the gene ends were 5 bases for V and 3 bases for J; bases not matched to a gene: 4. This CDR3 is built from 13 residues. Germline loops: CDR1 LNHDA, CDR2 SQIVND (reference sequence). CDR3 region: CASSRSGNYEQYF. In nucleotides, the CDR3 is TGTGCCAGTAGTCGCAGCGGGAACTACGAGCAGTACTTC.

The rearrangement links TRBV11-2 to TRBJ2-3; possible D gene TRBD2, 5 bases. Trimming pared 5 bases from V and 3 bases from J, leaving 9 bases between. CDR1 SGHAT and CDR2 FQNNGV come from the germline V gene. The length of the CDR3 is 13 residues. CDR3 nucleotides: TGTGCCAGCAGCCCCGGAGGAACAGATACGCAGTATTTT. Amino acids: CASSPGGTDTQYF.

The chain combines TRBV27 with TRBJ1-2; TRBD1 agrees at 9 bases. The germline V gene has CDR1 MNHEY and CDR2 SMNVEV (reference sequence). The CDR3 contains 13 residues. Trimming cost V 8 bases and J 2 bases; bases outside gene matches: 3. The CDR3 DNA sequence: TGTGCCAGCCGGGACAGGGTGAACTATGGCTACACCTTC. Its translation is CASRDRVNYGYTF.

The rearrangement uses TRBV30 and TRBJ1-6; the match to TRBD1 covers 9 bases. Germline V CDR1 and CDR2: GTSNPN, SVGIG (reference sequence). Trimming at V came to 3 bases and at J to 7 bases, leaving 1 base not matched to a gene. There are 13 residues in the CDR3. The CDR3 DNA is TGTGCCTGGAGGGACAGGGGCAATTCACCCCTCCACTTT. Protein: CAWRDRGNSPLHF.

This clone was seen ten or more times. CDR3 protein: CASSLHRDTYEQYF. In DNA, the CDR3 is TGTGCCAGCAGCTTACACAGGGACACCTACGAGCAGTACTTC. The chain is built from TRBV7-2 and TRBJ2-7; weak D call: TRBD1 (6 bases). This CDR3 has 14 residues. The V gene lost 2 bases and the J gene lost 2 bases, with 10 bases spanning the gap. Germline V lookup: CDR1 SGHTA, CDR2 FQGNSA.

This clone was counted ten times or more. The chain carries TRBV29-1 and TRBJ2-7; the D gene is possibly TRBD1 (5 bases). CDR1 is SQVTM and CDR2 is ANQGSEA in the germline V gene. Trimming left V 4 bases short and J 7 bases short, with 20 bases between. The CDR3 loop spans 14 amino acids. In DNA form, the CDR3 reads TGCAGCGTTGCCCCCAGGGCAGCCTCCTGGGAGCAGTACTTC. This encodes CSVAPRAASWEQYF.